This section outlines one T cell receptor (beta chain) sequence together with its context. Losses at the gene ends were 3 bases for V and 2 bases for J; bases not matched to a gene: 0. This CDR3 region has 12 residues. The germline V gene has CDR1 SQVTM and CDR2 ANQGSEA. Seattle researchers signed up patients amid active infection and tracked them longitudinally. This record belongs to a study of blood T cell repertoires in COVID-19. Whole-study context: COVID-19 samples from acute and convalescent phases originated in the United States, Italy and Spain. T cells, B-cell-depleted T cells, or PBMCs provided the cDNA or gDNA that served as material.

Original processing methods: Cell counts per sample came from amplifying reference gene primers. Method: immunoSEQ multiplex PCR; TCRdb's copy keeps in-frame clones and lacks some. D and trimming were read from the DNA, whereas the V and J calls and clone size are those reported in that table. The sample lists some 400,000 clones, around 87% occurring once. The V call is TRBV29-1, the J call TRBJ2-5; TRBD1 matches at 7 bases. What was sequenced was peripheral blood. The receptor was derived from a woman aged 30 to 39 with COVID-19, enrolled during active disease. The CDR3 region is CSVDRGQETQYF. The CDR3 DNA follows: TGCAGCGTTGACAGGGGGCAAGAGACCCAGTACTTC.